Included here is one T cell receptor beta chain sequence, with context. What it recognizes is unknown. These data are taken from a study of Ad26.COV2.S vaccination and SARS-CoV-2 variants. For the study at large: By the intramuscular route, Ad26.COV2.S was given once, or twice 56 days apart. Study findings and constraints: Considerable breadth of spike-specific CD8+ and CD4+ T cell responses has reportedly been documented following vaccination.

Clones were read by immunoSEQ multiplex PCR, and TCRdb kept only the in-frame ones, dropping some. Of a few hundred thousand clones listed, roughly 90% are singletons. Germline loops: CDR1 SEHNR, CDR2 FQNEAQ (reference sequence). The CDR3 extends over 13 amino acids. The germline V and J ends were trimmed by 1 base and 5 bases, with 6 bases remaining between them. Treatment reported: roughly 18 received Ad26.COV2.S at low or high dose, single or two shots; roughly five received placebo; per-sample allocation not given. Day 63 after the first injection of vaccine or placebo was the sampling time. Vaccination employed an Ad26 vector expressing the Wuhan-strain SARS-CoV-2 spike.

V gene TRBV7-9 combines with J gene TRBJ2-1; D is ambiguous. The source was peripheral blood, collected in a trial of Ad26.COV2.S vaccine versus placebo. The clonotype originates from a person aged 18 to 65 who received the Ad26.COV2.S COVID-19 vaccine or a placebo. CDR3 sequence reads: CASSLVSDNEQFF. The CDR3, as DNA: TGTGCCAGCAGCTTAGTGTCCGACAATGAGCAGTTCTTC.